This TCR beta chain was obtained from a study of blood T cell repertoires in COVID-19. Whole-study context: Material from acute and convalescent COVID-19 was sourced from the United States, Italy and Spain. Nucleic acid was either cDNA or gDNA, and it came from T cells, B-cell-depleted T cells, or PBMCs.

Original methodology: The assay estimated nucleated cells by amplifying reference gene primers. The data were produced by immunoSEQ multiplex PCR, yet TCRdb's version contains in-frame clones alone and is incomplete. That table furnishes V, J and clone size, whereas the DNA furnished D and trimming. The sample lists 65,000 or so clones; more than 65% were seen once. A few counts support this clone. The CDR3 covers 13 residues. Germline CDR1 and CDR2: MNHEY and SMNVEV (reference sequence). V lost 3 bases and J 7 bases, leaving 9 bases between the germline ends. V is TRBV27 and J is TRBJ2-2; D might be TRBD1 (5 bases). The clonotype was recovered from a woman in her 70s with acute or convalescent COVID-19. Sequencing was performed on peripheral blood. CDR3 nucleotides: TGTGCCAGCAGTTTCCCAGGGAACGGGGAGCTGTTTTTT. Translated, it gives CASSFPGNGELFF.